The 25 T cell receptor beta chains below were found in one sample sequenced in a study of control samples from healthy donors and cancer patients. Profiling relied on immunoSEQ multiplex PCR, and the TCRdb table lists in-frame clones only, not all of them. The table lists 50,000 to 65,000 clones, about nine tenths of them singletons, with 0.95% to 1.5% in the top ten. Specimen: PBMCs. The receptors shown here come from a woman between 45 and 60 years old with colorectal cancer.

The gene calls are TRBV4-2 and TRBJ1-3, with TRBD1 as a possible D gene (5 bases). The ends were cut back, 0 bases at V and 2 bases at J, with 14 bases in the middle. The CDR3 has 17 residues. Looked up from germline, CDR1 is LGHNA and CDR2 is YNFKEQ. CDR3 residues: CASSQDGGLAPGNTIYF. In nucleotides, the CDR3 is TGTGCCAGCAGCCAAGATGGGGGACTGGCGCCTGGAAACACCATATATTTT.

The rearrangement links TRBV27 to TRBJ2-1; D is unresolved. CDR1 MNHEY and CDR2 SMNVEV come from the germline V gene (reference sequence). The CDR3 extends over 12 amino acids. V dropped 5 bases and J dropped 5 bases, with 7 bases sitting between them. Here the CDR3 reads CASSQQNNEQFF. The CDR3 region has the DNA TGTGCCAGCAGTCAGCAAAACAATGAGCAGTTCTTC.

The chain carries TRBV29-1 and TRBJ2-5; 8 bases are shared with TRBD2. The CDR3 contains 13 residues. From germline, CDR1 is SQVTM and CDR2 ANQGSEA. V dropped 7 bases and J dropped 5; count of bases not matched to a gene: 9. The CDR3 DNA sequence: TGCAGCGGCGGGGGGCCGGACGCCGAGACCCAGTACTTC. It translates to CSGGGPDAETQYF.

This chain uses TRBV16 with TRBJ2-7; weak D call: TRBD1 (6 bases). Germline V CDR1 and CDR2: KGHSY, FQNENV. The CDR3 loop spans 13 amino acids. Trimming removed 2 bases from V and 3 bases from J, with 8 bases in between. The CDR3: CASSQGTYYEQYF. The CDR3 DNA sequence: TGTGCCAGCAGCCAAGGGACATACTACGAGCAGTACTTC.

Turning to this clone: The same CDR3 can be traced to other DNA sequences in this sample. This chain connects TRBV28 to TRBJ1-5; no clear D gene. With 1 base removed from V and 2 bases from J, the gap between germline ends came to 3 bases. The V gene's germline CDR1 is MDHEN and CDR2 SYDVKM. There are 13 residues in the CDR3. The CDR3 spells CASSLSGNQPQHF. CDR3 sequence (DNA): TGTGCCAGCAGTTTATCCGGCAATCAGCCCCAGCATTTT.

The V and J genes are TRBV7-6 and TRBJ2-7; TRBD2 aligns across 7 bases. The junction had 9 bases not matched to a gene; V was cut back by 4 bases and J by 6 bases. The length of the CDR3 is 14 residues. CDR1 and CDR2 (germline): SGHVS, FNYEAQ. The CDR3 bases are TGTGCCAGCAGCTCCCGGGGGGTGGGGTCCGAGCAGTACTTC. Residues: CASSSRGVGSEQYF.

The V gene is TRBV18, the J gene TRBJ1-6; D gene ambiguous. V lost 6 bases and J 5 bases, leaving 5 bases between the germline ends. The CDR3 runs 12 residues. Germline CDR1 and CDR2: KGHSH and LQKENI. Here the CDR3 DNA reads TGTGCCAGCTCCCTTGATAATTCACCCCTCCACTTT. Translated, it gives CASSLDNSPLHF.

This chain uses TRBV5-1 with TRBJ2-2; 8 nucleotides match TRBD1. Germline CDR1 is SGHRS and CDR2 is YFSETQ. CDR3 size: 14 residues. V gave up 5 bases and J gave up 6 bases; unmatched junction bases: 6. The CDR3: CASRNRTGSGELFF. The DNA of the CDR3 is TGCGCCAGCAGAAATAGGACAGGGTCCGGGGAGCTGTTTTTT.

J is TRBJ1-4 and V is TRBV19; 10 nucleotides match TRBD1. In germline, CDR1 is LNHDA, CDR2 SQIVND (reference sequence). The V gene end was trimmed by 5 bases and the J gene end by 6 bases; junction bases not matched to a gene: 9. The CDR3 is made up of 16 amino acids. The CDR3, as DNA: TGTGCCAGTAGTGCAACCGGGACAGGGGCATATGAAAAACTGTTTTTT. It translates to CASSATGTGAYEKLFF. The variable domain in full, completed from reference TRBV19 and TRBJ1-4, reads DGGITQSPKYLFRKEGQNVTLSCEQNLNHDAMYWYRQDPGQGLRLIYYSQIVNDFQKGDIAEGYSVSREKKESFPLTVTSAQKNPTAFYLCASSATGTGAYEKLFFGSGTQLSVL.

In DNA, the CDR3 is TGTGCCAGCCCAGGCGGCGAGCAGTACTTC. Its protein is CASPGGEQYF. The chain is built from TRBV7-9 and TRBJ2-7; D call uncertain. Germline lookup yields CDR1 SEHNR and CDR2 FQNEAQ (reference sequence). This CDR3 is 10 amino acids long. Trimming cost V 8 bases and J 6 bases, with 8 bases left between them.

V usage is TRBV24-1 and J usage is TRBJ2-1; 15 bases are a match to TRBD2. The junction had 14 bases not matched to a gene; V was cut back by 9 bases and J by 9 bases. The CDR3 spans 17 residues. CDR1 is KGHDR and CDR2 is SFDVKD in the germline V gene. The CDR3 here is CATAAPGTSGGWGEQFF. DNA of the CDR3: TGTGCCACCGCTGCCCCCGGGACTAGCGGGGGGTGGGGTGAGCAGTTCTTC.

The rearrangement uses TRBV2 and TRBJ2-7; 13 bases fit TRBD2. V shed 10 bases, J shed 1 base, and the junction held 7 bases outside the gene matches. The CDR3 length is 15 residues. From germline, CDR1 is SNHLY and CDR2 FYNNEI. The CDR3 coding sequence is TGTGCCATAGGACTAGCGGGAGTTCTGTCCTACGAGCAGTACTTC. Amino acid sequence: CAIGLAGVLSYEQYF.

The CDR3 coding sequence is TGTGCCAGCAGCTTGGGAGACAGGACGGTGTTTGAAGCTTTCTTT. It encodes CASSLGDRTVFEAFF. The chain recombines TRBV7-6 with TRBJ1-1; D might be TRBD1 (6 bases). V lost 3 bases to trimming and J lost 7 bases, with 18 bases between them. This CDR3 region has 15 residues. CDR1 is SGHVS, CDR2 FNYEAQ, per germline.

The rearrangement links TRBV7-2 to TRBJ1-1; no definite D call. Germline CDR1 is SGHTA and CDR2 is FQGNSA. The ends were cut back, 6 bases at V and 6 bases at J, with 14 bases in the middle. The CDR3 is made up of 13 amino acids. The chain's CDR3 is CASRLPVAAEAFF. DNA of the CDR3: TGTGCCAGCAGACTACCCGTGGCAGCTGAAGCTTTCTTT.

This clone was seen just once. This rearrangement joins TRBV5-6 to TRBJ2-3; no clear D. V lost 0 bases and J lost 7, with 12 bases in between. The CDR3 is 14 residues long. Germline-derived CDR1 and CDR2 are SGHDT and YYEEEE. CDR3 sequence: CASSLDGPLYTQYF. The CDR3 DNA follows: TGTGCCAGCAGCTTGGACGGGCCCCTCTATACGCAGTATTTT.

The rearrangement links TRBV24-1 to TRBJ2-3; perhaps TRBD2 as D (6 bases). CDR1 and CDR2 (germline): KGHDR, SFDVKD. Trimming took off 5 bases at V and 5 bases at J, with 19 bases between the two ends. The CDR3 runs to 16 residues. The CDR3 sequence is CATSAAGGVLQDTQYF. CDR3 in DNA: TGTGCCACCAGTGCCGCGGGCGGGGTTCTTCAAGATACGCAGTATTTT.

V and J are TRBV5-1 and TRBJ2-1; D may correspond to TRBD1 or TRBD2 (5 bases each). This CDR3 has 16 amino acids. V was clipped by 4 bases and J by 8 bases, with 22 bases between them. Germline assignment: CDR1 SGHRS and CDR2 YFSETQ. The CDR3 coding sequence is TGCGCCAGCAGCATAACTCCGGGACCCTTGATCCATGAGCAGTTCTTC. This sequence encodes CASSITPGPLIHEQFF.

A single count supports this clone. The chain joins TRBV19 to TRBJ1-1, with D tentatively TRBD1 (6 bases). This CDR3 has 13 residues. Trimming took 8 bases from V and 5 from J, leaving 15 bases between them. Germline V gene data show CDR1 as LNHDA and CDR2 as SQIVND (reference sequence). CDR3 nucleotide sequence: TGTGCCAGTGCTTATGGGGGGCGTACTGAAGCTTTCTTT. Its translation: CASAYGGRTEAFF.

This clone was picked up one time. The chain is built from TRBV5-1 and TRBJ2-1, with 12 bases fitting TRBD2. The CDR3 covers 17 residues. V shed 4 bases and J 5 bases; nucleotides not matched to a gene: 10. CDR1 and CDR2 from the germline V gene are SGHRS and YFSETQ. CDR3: CASSKERTSGMNNEQFF. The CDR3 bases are TGCGCCAGCAGCAAAGAGAGGACTAGCGGGATGAACAATGAGCAGTTCTTC.

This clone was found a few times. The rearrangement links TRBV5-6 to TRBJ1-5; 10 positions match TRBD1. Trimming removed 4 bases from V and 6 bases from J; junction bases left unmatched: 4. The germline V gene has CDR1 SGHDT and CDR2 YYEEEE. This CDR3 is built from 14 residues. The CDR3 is CASSGTGEGQPQHF. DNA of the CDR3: TGTGCCAGCAGCGGGACAGGGGAAGGTCAGCCCCAGCATTTT.

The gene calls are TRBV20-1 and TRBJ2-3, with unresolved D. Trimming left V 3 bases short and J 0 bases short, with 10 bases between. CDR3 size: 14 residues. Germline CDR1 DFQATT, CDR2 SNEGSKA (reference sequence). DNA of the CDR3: TGCAGTGCTAGTCCAGAGTGGAGCACAGATACGCAGTATTTT. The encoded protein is CSASPEWSTDTQYF.

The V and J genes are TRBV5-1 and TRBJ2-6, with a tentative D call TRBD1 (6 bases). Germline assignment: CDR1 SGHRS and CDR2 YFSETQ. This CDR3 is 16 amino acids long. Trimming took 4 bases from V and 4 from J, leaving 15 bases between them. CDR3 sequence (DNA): TGCGCCAGCAGCACAGGGACCCTGAGGGGGGCCAACGTCCTGACTTTC. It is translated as CASSTGTLRGANVLTF.

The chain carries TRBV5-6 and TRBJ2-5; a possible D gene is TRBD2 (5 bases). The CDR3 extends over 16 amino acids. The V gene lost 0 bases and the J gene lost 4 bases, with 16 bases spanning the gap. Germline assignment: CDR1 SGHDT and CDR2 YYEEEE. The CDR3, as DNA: TGTGCCAGCAGCTTGGTTGGAGGTTCCGCGGCAGAGACCCAGTACTTC. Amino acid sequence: CASSLVGGSAAETQYF.

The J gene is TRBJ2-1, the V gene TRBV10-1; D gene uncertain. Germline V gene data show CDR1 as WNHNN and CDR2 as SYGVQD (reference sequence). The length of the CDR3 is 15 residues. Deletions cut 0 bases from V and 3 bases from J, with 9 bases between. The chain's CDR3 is CASSESARNYNEQFF. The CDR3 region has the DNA TGCGCCAGCAGTGAGTCGGCTAGAAACTACAATGAGCAGTTCTTC.

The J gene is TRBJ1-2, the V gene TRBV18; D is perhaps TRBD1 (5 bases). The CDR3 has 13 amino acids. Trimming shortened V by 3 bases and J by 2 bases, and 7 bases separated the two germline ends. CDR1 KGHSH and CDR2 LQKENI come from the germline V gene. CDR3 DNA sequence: TGTGCCAGCTCACCGACAGAGAACTATGGCTACACCTTC. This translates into CASSPTENYGYTF.